These 20 T cell receptor beta chains originate from one sample sequenced in a study of T cell repertoires in cytomegalovirus infection. These receptors lack a known antigen. One entry per CDR3 protein results from TCRdb running MiXCR on the reads. Among 200,000 to 250,000 distinct CDR3 sequences listed, around two fifths were seen once. Sequenced here: CD8+ T cells from cultured PBMCs, sampled from culture after CMV antigen stimulation. The receptors were gathered from a human donor in good health (CMV status not recorded). Some clones in this sample may be carry-over from other donors' samples.

The chain couples TRBV6-5 to TRBJ2-7; 10 bases align to TRBD1. This CDR3 comprises 15 residues. Germline V gives CDR1 MNHEY, CDR2 SVGAGI. V shed 1 base and J 4 bases; nucleotides not matched to a gene: 4. The CDR3 spells CASSYWDRGPYEQYF. The CDR3 nucleotides read TGTGCCAGCAGTTACTGGGACAGGGGACCTTACGAGCAGTACTTC.

The V call is TRBV11-3, the J call TRBJ1-1, with TRBD1 identical over 7 bases. The CDR3 runs 14 residues. After removal of 5 bases from V and 4 bases from J, the junction contained 7 bases not matched to a gene. Germline CDR1 is SGHNT and CDR2 is YENEEA. CDR3 loop: CASSAKGAGTEAFF. The CDR3 DNA sequence: TGTGCCAGCAGCGCGAAGGGGGCAGGCACTGAAGCTTTCTTT.

V gene TRBV7-9 combines with J gene TRBJ2-1, with TRBD2 as a possible D gene (5 bases). The CDR3 spans 14 residues. V shed 5 bases and J shed 7 bases, with 15 bases lying between them. CDR1 is SEHNR, CDR2 FQNEAQ, per germline (reference sequence). CDR3 sequence (DNA): TGTGCCAGCAGCCCCGGACTGCTTCGGAATGAGCAGTTCTTC. As protein: CASSPGLLRNEQFF. The variable domain in full, with the rest retrieved from reference TRBV7-9 and TRBJ2-1, is DTGVSQNPRHKITKRGQNVTFRCDPISEHNRLYWYRQTLGQGPEFLTYFQNEAQLEKSRLLSDRFSAERPKGSFSTLEIQRTEQGDSAMYLCASSPGLLRNEQFFGPGTRLTVL.

This chain joins TRBV23-1 and TRBJ2-5; D is perhaps TRBD1 (5 bases). TRBV23-1 is sorted into the ORF group, with uncertain function. The ends were cut back, 0 bases at V and 5 bases at J, with 19 bases in the middle. This CDR3 is built from 17 residues. CDR3 nucleotides: TGCGCCAGCAGTCAATCTTCTCGTCCCAGGGCATCGGAGACCCAGTACTTC. As protein: CASSQSSRPRASETQYF.

This chain uses TRBV12-3 or TRBV12-4 with TRBJ2-7; D is ambiguous. V was trimmed by 0 bases and J by 6 bases, leaving 12 bases between them. The CDR3 spans 14 residues. CDR3 sequence (DNA): TGTGCCAGCAGTTTAGCGCTATCTACTCGCGAGCAGTACTTC. It encodes CASSLALSTREQYF.

This clonotype showed up just a few times. The rearrangement links TRBV28 to TRBJ2-3; 11 bases align to TRBD2. The V and J ends lost 6 bases and 4 bases, in that order; junction bases with no gene match: 3. The CDR3 runs 14 residues. The germline CDR1 and CDR2 sequences are MDHEN and SYDVKM. CDR3 nucleotide sequence: TGTGCCAGCAGGGGGACTAGCGGTCCAGATACGCAGTATTTT. Translated, it gives CASRGTSGPDTQYF.

V gene TRBV29-1 combines with J gene TRBJ1-1; D call uncertain. The CDR3 totals 10 residues. Trimming removed 4 bases from V and 8 bases from J, with 8 bases in between. CDR1 is SQVTM, CDR2 ANQGSEA, per germline. CDR3 region: CSVVRAEAFF. The CDR3 DNA is TGCAGCGTTGTTAGGGCAGAAGCTTTCTTT. Supplemented by reference TRBV29-1 and TRBJ1-1, the full variable domain reads SAVISQKPSRDICQRGTSLTIQCQVDSQVTMMFWYRQQPGQSLTLIATANQGSEATYESGFVIDKFPISRPNLTFSTLTVSNMSPEDSSIYLCSVVRAEAFFGQGTRLTVV.

This clonotype was observed at least ten times. V usage is TRBV7-8 and J usage is TRBJ2-7; 8 nucleotides agree with TRBD1. The V and J ends lost 5 bases and 4 bases, in that order; junction bases with no gene match: 10. CDR1 and CDR2 from the germline V gene are SGHVS and FQNEAQ. The CDR3 is 15 amino acids. This CDR3 reads CASSPLDRAPYEQYF. The CDR3 DNA reads as TGTGCCAGCAGCCCCCTGGACAGGGCACCATACGAGCAGTACTTC.

In its sample, this clonotype was seen once. Sequence at one end of the junction differs from germline and may be a read error. This chain links TRBV5-4 with TRBJ1-4; D might be TRBD1 (6 bases). Per germline, CDR1 SGHNT and CDR2 YYREEE (reference sequence). The CDR3 covers 14 residues. DNA for the CDR3: TGTGCCAGCAGTCATTATGACAGGCTTGAAAAACTGCTTTTT. Its protein product is CASSHYDRLEKLLF. Together with reference TRBV5-4 and TRBJ1-4, the CDR3 gives the full variable domain: ETGVTQSPTHLIKTRGQQVTLRCSSQSGHNTVSWYQQALGQGPQFIFQYYREEENGRGNFPPRFSGLQFPNYSSELNVNALELDDSALYLCASSHYDRLEKLLFGSGTQLSVL.

This chain uses TRBV7-6 with TRBJ1-4; D call uncertain. Germline lookup yields CDR1 SGHVS and CDR2 FNYEAQ. Trimming pared 5 bases from V and 7 bases from J, leaving 11 bases between. The CDR3 totals 13 residues. DNA of the CDR3: TGTGCCAGCAGCCCTGGGGTGGGTGAAAAACTGTTTTTT. Protein sequence: CASSPGVGEKLFF.

The chain is built from TRBV20-1 and TRBJ2-3; possibly TRBD2 for D (6 bases). This CDR3 contains 15 residues. V lost 0 bases, J lost 3 bases, and 13 bases lay in between. CDR1 is DFQATT and CDR2 is SNEGSKA in the germline V gene (reference sequence). CDR3 sequence reads: CSARDLRGSTDTQYF. For the CDR3, the DNA is TGCAGTGCTAGAGATCTTCGGGGGAGTACAGATACGCAGTATTTT.

This clonotype was counted many times. This chain links TRBV6-1 with TRBJ2-2; TRBD1 agrees at 7 bases. The junction had 12 bases not matched to a gene; V was cut back by 8 bases and J by 6 bases. The CDR3 sequence is 15 residues long. Germline assignment: CDR1 MNHNS and CDR2 SASEGT. The CDR3: CASETGTVESGELFF. In DNA, the CDR3 is TGTGCCAGCGAAACCGGGACAGTCGAGTCCGGGGAGCTGTTTTTT.

This clonotype appeared a few times. The chain uses TRBV11-1 and TRBJ2-1; D is unresolved. V dropped 2 bases and J dropped 2 bases, with 19 bases sitting between them. CDR3 size: 18 residues. Germline V gives CDR1 SGHAT, CDR2 FQDESV (reference sequence). The CDR3 protein is CASSLWGISWNAYNEQFF. CDR3 sequence (DNA): TGTGCCAGCAGCTTATGGGGAATATCATGGAATGCCTACAATGAGCAGTTCTTC.

Only a few counts were recorded for this clonotype. The rearrangement uses TRBV4-2 and TRBJ2-1; no firm D call. The CDR3 has 16 amino acids. Germline V gene lookup returns CDR1 LGHNA and CDR2 YNFKEQ. Between the trimmed V and J ends, which lost 0 bases and 3 bases, there was a span of 12 bases. CDR3 DNA sequence: TGTGCCAGCAGCCAAGATCGGAGTAGCCGCTACAATGAGCAGTTCTTC. It is translated as CASSQDRSSRYNEQFF.

This chain connects TRBV28 to TRBJ2-2, with TRBD1 as a possible D gene (5 bases). CDR3 length: 15 amino acids. The V and J ends lost 6 bases and 6 bases respectively, with 17 bases between them. Germline V CDR1 and CDR2: MDHEN, SYDVKM. CDR3 in amino acids: CASSFQYRHAGELFF. For the CDR3, the DNA is TGTGCCAGCAGCTTCCAGTACAGGCACGCCGGGGAGCTGTTTTTT. The full variable domain, in which reference TRBV28 and TRBJ2-2 provide the parts outside the CDR3, is DVKVTQSSRYLVKRTGEKVFLECVQDMDHENMFWYRQDPGLGLRLIYFSYDVKMKEKGDIPEGYSVSREKKERFSLILESASTNQTSMYLCASSFQYRHAGELFFGEGSRLTVL.

This clonotype was observed a handful of times. In nucleotides, the CDR3 is TGTGCCAGCAGCGCGGGTTGGGGCAATGAGCAGTTCTTC. It specifies CASSAGWGNEQFF. J is TRBJ2-1 and V is TRBV7-3; a possible D gene is TRBD2 (5 bases). The CDR3 is made up of 13 amino acids. Between the trimmed V and J ends, which lost 5 bases and 6 bases, there was a span of 11 bases. Germline lookup yields CDR1 SGHTA and CDR2 FQGTGA.

As regards this clonotype: A read error may account for a junction end that differs from germline. This chain uses TRBV11-2 with TRBJ2-3; D is uncertain. Germline V gives CDR1 SGHAT, CDR2 FQNNGV. The CDR3 runs to 11 residues. CDR3 sequence reads: CASGLGNTKYF. As DNA, the CDR3 is TGTGCCAGCGGATTAGGCAATACGAAGTATTTT.

This clonotype was seen only a few times. This chain links TRBV11-2 with TRBJ2-3; 14 bases map to TRBD2. J was trimmed by 9 bases and V by 5 bases; bases with no gene match: 10. This CDR3 is built from 16 residues. In germline, CDR1 is SGHAT, CDR2 FQNNGV. The CDR3 reads CASSGRTSGRRITQYF. The CDR3 DNA follows: TGTGCCAGCAGCGGACGGACTAGCGGGAGGAGAATCACGCAGTATTTT.

This chain joins TRBV27 and TRBJ1-1; D gene uncertain. Trimming cost V 0 bases and J 6 bases, with 11 bases left between them. The CDR3 loop spans 14 amino acids. Germline V gene data show CDR1 as MNHEY and CDR2 as SMNVEV (reference sequence). In nucleotides, the CDR3 is TGTGCCAGCAGTTTATCAGCTGGAAGCCCTGAAGCTTTCTTT. It codes for CASSLSAGSPEAFF.

Notes on this clonotype: A much bigger clone sits one base away, suggesting this may be a read error. The chain uses TRBV7-3 and TRBJ1-3; D remains ambiguous. V dropped 4 bases and J dropped 0 bases, with 19 bases sitting between them. Germline V CDR1 and CDR2: SGHTA, FQGTGA. This CDR3 contains 18 residues. The CDR3 is CASSSSGPELLSGNTIYF. The CDR3 DNA reads TGTGCCAGCAGCTCATCTGGGCCGGAACTACTCTCTGGAAACACCATATATTTT.